The 16 T cell receptor beta chains reported below all come from one sample, sequenced in a study of T cell responses to AZD1222 COVID-19 vaccine. Generated by immunoSEQ multiplex PCR, the TCRdb table keeps only in-frame clones and is missing some. The table shows tens of thousands of clones, with just over 90% occurring only once. This specimen consisted of peripheral blood, obtained on day 0 of AZD1222 vaccination. The source of these receptors is an adult in good health.

The chain has TRBV7-3 and TRBJ1-6; the D gene is possibly TRBD1 (5 bases). The CDR3 runs to 16 residues. V dropped 1 base and J dropped 6 bases, with 13 bases sitting between them. CDR1 SGHTA and CDR2 FQGTGA come from the germline V gene. This CDR3 reads CASSLNPSGGNSPLHF. CDR3 sequence (DNA): TGTGCCAGCAGCTTAAATCCCTCGGGGGGTAATTCACCCCTCCACTTT.

V usage is TRBV24-1 and J usage is TRBJ2-3; TRBD2 matches at 8 bases. This CDR3 is built from 16 residues. Germline V CDR1 and CDR2: KGHDR, SFDVKD. V dropped 3 bases and J dropped 5; count of bases not matched to a gene: 9. Here the CDR3 DNA reads TGTGCCACCAGTGATCCGGGGGGGCCCGCTGAAGATACGCAGTATTTT. It specifies CATSDPGGPAEDTQYF.

CDR3 in DNA: TGCAGCGTTGAACCGGGACGAGAGTCTTATGGCTACACCTTC. This gives the protein CSVEPGRESYGYTF. The genes are TRBV29-1 and TRBJ1-2, with D perhaps TRBD1 (5 bases). Trimming took off 2 bases at V and 5 bases at J, with 15 bases between the two ends. This CDR3 has 14 residues. Germline V gives CDR1 SQVTM, CDR2 ANQGSEA.

The chain employs TRBV6-5 and TRBJ2-7; no firm D call. This CDR3 is built from 13 residues. Germline-derived CDR1 and CDR2 are MNHEY and SVGAGI. V lost 2 bases, J lost 6 bases, and 11 bases lay in between. Written as DNA, the CDR3 is TGTGCCAGCAGTTACAACGGAGCCTCCGAGCAGTACTTC. Translating gives CASSYNGASEQYF.

This chain links TRBV19 with TRBJ1-6; weak D call: TRBD1 (5 bases). Germline V gene sequence: CDR1 LNHDA, CDR2 SQIVND (reference sequence). Trimming left V 6 bases short and J 5 bases short, with 17 bases between. The CDR3 runs 16 residues. CDR3 bases: TGTGCCAGTAGCTACTACCAGGGAGACGATAATTCACCCCTCCACTTT. Its translation is CASSYYQGDDNSPLHF. Filled out from reference TRBV19 and TRBJ1-6, the complete variable domain reads DGGITQSPKYLFRKEGQNVTLSCEQNLNHDAMYWYRQDPGQGLRLIYYSQIVNDFQKGDIAEGYSVSREKKESFPLTVTSAQKNPTAFYLCASSYYQGDDNSPLHFGNGTRLTVT.

The CDR3 bases are TGCAGCCATAGAGGAGAGTATAGCGGGGGGGCACAAGAGACCCAGTACTTC. Amino acids: CSHRGEYSGGAQETQYF. The V and J genes are TRBV29-1 and TRBJ2-5, with 11 bases identical to TRBD2. The CDR3 is 17 residues long. After removal of 8 bases from V and 2 bases from J, the junction contained 16 bases not matched to a gene. Looked up from germline, CDR1 is SQVTM and CDR2 is ANQGSEA.

The chain recombines TRBV12-5 with TRBJ1-2; 9 nucleotides line up with TRBD1. Germline lookup yields CDR1 LGHNT and CDR2 FRNRAP. The CDR3 sequence is 17 residues long. Trimming cost V 1 base and J 4 bases; bases outside gene matches: 10. CDR3 sequence: CASGLGNTGGSSYGYTF. The CDR3 bases are TGTGCTAGTGGTTTGGGAAATACAGGGGGCTCAAGCTATGGCTACACCTTC.

The gene calls are TRBV19 and TRBJ2-1, with 10 bases matching TRBD1. Unmatched junction bases numbered 5, after V lost 4 bases and J lost 8 bases. Germline V gives CDR1 LNHDA, CDR2 SQIVND (reference sequence). The CDR3 contains 14 residues. In DNA, the CDR3 is TGTGCCAGTAGTAGACAGGGGGCTAGGTATGAGCAGTTCTTC. Encoded protein: CASSRQGARYEQFF.

The CDR3 DNA reads TGTGCCAGCAGCACAGAACAGGGGAATGGCTATGGCTACACCTTC. Protein product: CASSTEQGNGYGYTF. The chain links TRBV5-4 to TRBJ1-2; 7 bases agree with TRBD1. CDR1 is SGHNT and CDR2 is YYREEE in the germline V gene (reference sequence). After removal of 4 bases from V and 4 bases from J, the junction contained 10 bases not matched to a gene. This CDR3 has 15 residues.

The chain combines TRBV5-6 with TRBJ1-2, with no clear D. CDR1 SGHDT and CDR2 YYEEEE come from the germline V gene. The CDR3 extends over 12 amino acids. V lost 0 bases, J lost 8 bases, and 8 bases lay in between. CDR3 bases: TGTGCCAGCAGCTTGGCCCTGGGGGGCTACACCTTC. Its translation: CASSLALGGYTF.

This clone is a singleton in its sample. V is TRBV9 and J is TRBJ1-1; D uncertain. Germline loops: CDR1 SGDLS, CDR2 YYNGEE. This CDR3 has 13 amino acids. Between the trimmed V and J ends, which lost 0 bases and 6 bases, there was a span of 9 bases. CDR3 nucleotides: TGTGCCAGCAGCGTAGGCCTCTTCGCTGAAGCTTTCTTT. Protein product: CASSVGLFAEAFF.

This rearrangement joins TRBV19 to TRBJ1-5, with no clear D. Germline CDR1 is LNHDA and CDR2 is SQIVND (reference sequence). The CDR3 length is 13 residues. V was trimmed by 7 bases and J by 5 bases, leaving 12 bases between them. The chain's CDR3 is CASIEGPYQPQHF. The DNA of the CDR3 is TGTGCCAGTATCGAAGGGCCTTATCAGCCCCAGCATTTT.

The chain combines TRBV5-6 with TRBJ2-5, with D hard to call. CDR3 size: 13 residues. CDR1 and CDR2 from the germline V gene are SGHDT and YYEEEE. V lost 2 bases and J 5 bases, leaving 10 bases between the germline ends. In DNA, the CDR3 is TGTGCCAGCAGCTTAGGTGGCGGTGAGACCCAGTACTTC. It is translated as CASSLGGGETQYF.

The chain employs TRBV6-5 and TRBJ2-2, with no clear D. The germline CDR1 and CDR2 sequences are MNHEY and SVGAGI. The V end lost 8 bases, the J end lost 0 bases, and 7 bases lay between the germline ends. The CDR3 is 13 residues long. The CDR3 DNA sequence: TGTGCCAGCGTGGAAACGAACACCGGGGAGCTGTTTTTT. It is translated as CASVETNTGELFF.

DNA of the CDR3: TGTGCCAGCAGCTTCTCACAGGGCACAGATACGCAGTATTTT. It yields the protein CASSFSQGTDTQYF. V and J are TRBV7-9 and TRBJ2-3, with D possibly being TRBD1 (5 bases). Trimming removed 3 bases from V and 1 base from J, with 8 bases in between. CDR3 size: 14 residues. The germline CDR1 and CDR2 sequences are SEHNR and FQNEAQ (reference sequence).

The chain has TRBV7-2 and TRBJ2-2; the D gene is possibly TRBD1 (5 bases). The germline V and J ends were trimmed by 5 bases and 5 bases, with 12 bases remaining between them. CDR1 and CDR2 (germline): SGHTA, FQGNSA. The CDR3 extends over 14 amino acids. The CDR3 coding sequence is TGTGCCAGCAGCCCTCAGGGCCGTACCGGGGAGCTGTTTTTT. Protein sequence: CASSPQGRTGELFF.